This TCR beta chain comes out of a study of cytomegalovirus exposure and HLA in healthy donors. Study-wide results and caveats: In presence/absence analyses, roughly uniform sequencing depth across donors was assumed. Later, an analysis found that common viral pathogens appeared to be linked with several of the most significant clusters.

This clone was counted a few times. Its antigen is currently unknown. Likely unrecorded immune exposures existed in these nominally healthy donors. Use of 60 Vbeta and 13 Jbeta primers characterized the PCR. Assay used: immunoSEQ multiplex PCR; TCRdb lists only in-frame clones, some missing. Among around 150,000 clones listed, 80% were seen once. The specimen sequenced was PBMCs. The receptor comes from a man aged 30-40 years in good health and CMV-seronegative.

CDR3 DNA sequence: TGCGCCAGCAGCTTGGACCCAACAGGGGGCCAGCCCCAGCATTTT. Protein product: CASSLDPTGGQPQHF. The genes are TRBV5-1 and TRBJ1-5; 9 nucleotides line up with TRBD1. The ends lost 0 bases at V and 7 bases at J; junction bases unmatched: 5. The CDR3 is 15 residues long. CDR1 and CDR2 (germline): SGHRS, YFSETQ.